This entry lists 9 T cell receptor beta chains sequenced from one sample in a study of blood T cells in healthy people across ages. Together with a sample-barcoded 5' primer, a J-beta primer mix was included in a second PCR lasting about 6 to 12 cycles. TCRdb re-called the 5' RACE reads through MiXCR, storing one row per CDR3 protein. The table has more than 900,000 distinct CDR3 sequences, about 27% seen once. This same sample was also taken into another study, of T cells of mothers and their children.

Sequencing input: blood. These receptors all come from a woman aged 40 to 49 in good health.

The chain recombines TRBV19 with TRBJ1-2; D possibly corresponds to TRBD1 (6 bases). Trimming removed 7 bases at V and 4 bases at J, with 13 bases between. Germline CDR1 LNHDA, CDR2 SQIVND (reference sequence). This CDR3 is built from 13 residues. This CDR3 is CASNRQGSYGYTF. The CDR3 DNA reads TGTGCCAGTAATAGGCAGGGGAGCTATGGCTACACCTTC.

This clonotype was detected ten times or more. The rearrangement uses TRBV28 and TRBJ2-5; D may correspond to TRBD1 or TRBD2 (6 bases each). Looked up from germline, CDR1 is MDHEN and CDR2 is SYDVKM. This CDR3 comprises 15 residues. The germline V and J ends were trimmed by 5 bases and 2 bases, with 15 bases remaining between them. The CDR3 is CASSNRAGPQETQYF. The CDR3 region has the DNA TGTGCCAGCAGTAACAGGGCGGGACCTCAAGAGACCCAGTACTTC.

As regards this clonotype: Mismatch with germline at one junction end may stem from a read error. This chain uses TRBV7-3 with TRBJ1-1; tentatively, D is TRBD1 (5 bases). Germline V gene data show CDR1 as SGHTA and CDR2 as FQGTGA. There are 15 residues in the CDR3. The CDR3 region is CAGSLQGADGTEAFF. For the CDR3, the DNA is TGTGCCGGCAGTCTTCAGGGAGCGGATGGCACTGAAGCTTTCTTT.

Comment on this clonotype: A read error may produce the germline difference seen at one junction end. The J gene is TRBJ2-3, the V gene TRBV20-1; D possibly matches TRBD1 or TRBD2 (6 bases each). The CDR3 spans 15 residues. Germline V lookup: CDR1 DFQATT, CDR2 SNEGSKA (reference sequence). CDR3 sequence reads: CSARGGLVGTDTQYF. Written as DNA, the CDR3 is TGCAGTGCCAGAGGGGGGCTTGTCGGTACAGATACGCAGTATTTT.

This chain connects TRBV19 to TRBJ1-2, with 7 bases identical to TRBD1. This CDR3 is 15 amino acids long. CDR1 is LNHDA and CDR2 is SQIVND in the germline V gene (reference sequence). With 3 bases clipped from V and 0 bases from J, the junction kept 4 bases outside the gene matches. In DNA, the CDR3 is TGTGCCAGTAGTATGGGGACAGTTACTAACTATGGCTACACCTTC. Amino acids: CASSMGTVTNYGYTF.

This clonotype was observed a few times. The DNA for the CDR3 is TGTGCCAGCAGTTTATACAGGAATAACTATGGCTACACCTTC. Protein product: CASSLYRNNYGYTF. The chain is built from TRBV12-3 or TRBV12-4 and TRBJ1-2; TRBD1 is a possible D gene (5 bases). V was shortened by 2 bases and J by 1 base, with 8 bases between the two germline ends. The CDR3 spans 14 residues.

Regarding this clonotype: This could be a read error, since a much larger clone is one nucleotide away. V gene TRBV4-1 combines with J gene TRBJ2-5; D tentatively reads TRBD1 or TRBD2 (5 bases each). Germline V gene sequence: CDR1 MGHRA, CDR2 YSYEKL. CDR3 length equals 17 residues. CDR3 DNA: TGCGTCAGCAGCCAGACTACCATGGGACGTACCCAAGAGACCCAGTACTTC. It yields the protein CVSSQTTMGRTQETQYF.

This clonotype was counted only a few times. The chain joins TRBV4-1 to TRBJ1-2; D gene unclear. The CDR3 runs to 16 residues. V was pared by 0 bases and J by 2 bases, with 13 bases between. Germline values: CDR1 MGHRA, CDR2 YSYEKL. The CDR3 nucleotides are TGCGCCAGCAGCCAAGATCCTGGCAGGCGCAACTATGGCTACACCTTC. Amino acid sequence: CASSQDPGRRNYGYTF.

CDR3 coding DNA: TGTGCCAGCAGCCGGGGGGGGAATAGCAATCAGCCCCAGCATTTT. Protein product: CASSRGGNSNQPQHF. The chain carries TRBV7-8 and TRBJ1-5; weak D call: TRBD1 (5 bases). This CDR3 contains 15 residues. Germline V lookup: CDR1 SGHVS, CDR2 FQNEAQ. With 5 bases removed from V and 0 bases from J, the gap between germline ends came to 11 bases.